This section outlines one TCR beta chain sequence together with its context. These data are taken from a study of T cells expressing NK-cell markers. From germline, CDR1 is SEHNR and CDR2 FQNEAQ (reference sequence). The CDR3 spans 14 residues. Reprocessing the 5' RACE reads, TCRdb reports a single entry for every CDR3 protein and omits DNA. The sample yields approximately 420,000 distinct CDR3 sequences, of which the top ten take up roughly a tenth. Sequenced material: blood T cells: a sorted CD56 or NKG2C T cell subset, CD4+ or CD8+ T cells, or bulk PBMC T cells (not recorded which). The sequence came from a woman aged 45-59 years in good health. The chain is built from TRBV7-9 and TRBJ2-2. CDR3 in amino acids: CASSRQLQPGELFF.